The source of this T cell receptor beta chain is a study of T cell responses to AZD1222 COVID-19 vaccine. V was pared by 5 bases and J by 1 base, with 11 bases between. The CDR3 has 14 amino acids. Germline V CDR1 and CDR2: LNHDA, SQIVND (reference sequence). Repertoires were generated with immunoSEQ multiplex PCR, while TCRdb's copy carries only in-frame clones and drops some. Among around 200,000 clones listed, approximately 95% were seen once. The specimen was peripheral blood, collected on day 0 of AZD1222 vaccination. This receptor was obtained from an adult in good health. The chain is built from TRBV19 and TRBJ1-1, with no clear D. CDR3 bases: TGTGCCAGTAGTGTGGGAGGGTCGAACACTGAAGCTTTCTTT. Protein sequence: CASSVGGSNTEAFF.